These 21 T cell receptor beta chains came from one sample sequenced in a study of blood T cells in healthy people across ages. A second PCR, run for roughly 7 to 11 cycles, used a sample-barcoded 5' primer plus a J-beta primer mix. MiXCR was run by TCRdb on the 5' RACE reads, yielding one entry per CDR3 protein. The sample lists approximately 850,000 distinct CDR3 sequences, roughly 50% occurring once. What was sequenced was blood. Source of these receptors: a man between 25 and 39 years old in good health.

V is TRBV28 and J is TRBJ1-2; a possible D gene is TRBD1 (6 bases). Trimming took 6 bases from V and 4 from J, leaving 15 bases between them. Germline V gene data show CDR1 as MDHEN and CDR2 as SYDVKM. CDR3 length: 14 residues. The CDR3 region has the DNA TGTGCCAGCAGCGTTCGTGGGACACCCTATGGCTACACCTTC. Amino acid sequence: CASSVRGTPYGYTF.

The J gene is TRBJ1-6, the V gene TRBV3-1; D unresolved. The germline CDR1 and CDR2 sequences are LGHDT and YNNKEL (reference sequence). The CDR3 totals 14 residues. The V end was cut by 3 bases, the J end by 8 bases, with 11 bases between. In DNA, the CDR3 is TGTGCCAGCAGCCAGCGGGAGACCCATTCACCCCTCCACTTT. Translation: CASSQRETHSPLHF.

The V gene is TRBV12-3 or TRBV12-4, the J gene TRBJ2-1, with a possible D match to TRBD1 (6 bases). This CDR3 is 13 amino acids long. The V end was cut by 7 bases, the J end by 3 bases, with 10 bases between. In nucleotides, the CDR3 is TGTGCCAGCACCGTGACAGGCTACAATGAGCAGTTCTTC. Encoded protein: CASTVTGYNEQFF.

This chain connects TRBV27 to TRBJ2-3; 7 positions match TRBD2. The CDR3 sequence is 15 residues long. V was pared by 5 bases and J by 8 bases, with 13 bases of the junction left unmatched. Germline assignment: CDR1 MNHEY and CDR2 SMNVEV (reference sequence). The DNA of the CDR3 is TGTGCCAGCAGTCCCCGTGCGGCGGGAGAAGGTACGCAGTATTTT. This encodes CASSPRAAGEGTQYF.

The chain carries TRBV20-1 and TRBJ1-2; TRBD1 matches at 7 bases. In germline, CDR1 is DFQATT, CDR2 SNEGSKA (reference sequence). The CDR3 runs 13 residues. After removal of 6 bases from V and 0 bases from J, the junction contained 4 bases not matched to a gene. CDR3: CSAEQGTNYGYTF. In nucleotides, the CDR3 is TGCAGTGCGGAACAGGGGACTAACTATGGCTACACCTTC.

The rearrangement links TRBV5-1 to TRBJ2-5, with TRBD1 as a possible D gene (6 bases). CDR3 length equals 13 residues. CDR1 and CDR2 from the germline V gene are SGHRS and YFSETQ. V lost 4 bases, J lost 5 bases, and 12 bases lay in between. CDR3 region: CASSPWTAETQYF. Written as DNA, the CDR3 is TGCGCCAGCAGCCCCTGGACAGCGGAGACCCAGTACTTC.

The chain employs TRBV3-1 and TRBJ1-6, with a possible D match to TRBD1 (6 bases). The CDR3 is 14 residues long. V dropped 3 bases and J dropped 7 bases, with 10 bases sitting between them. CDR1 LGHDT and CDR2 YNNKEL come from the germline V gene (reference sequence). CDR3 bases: TGTGCCAGCAGCCATACGGGGACAAATTCACCCCTCCACTTT. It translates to CASSHTGTNSPLHF.

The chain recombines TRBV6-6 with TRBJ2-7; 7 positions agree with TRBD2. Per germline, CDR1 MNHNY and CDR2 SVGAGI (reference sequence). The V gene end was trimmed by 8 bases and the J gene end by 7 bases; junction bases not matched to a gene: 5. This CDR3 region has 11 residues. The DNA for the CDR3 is TGTGCCAGCTGCGGGGGAGGGGAGCAGTACTTC. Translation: CASCGGGEQYF.

CDR3 residues: CASRGTGAVGVAKNIQYF. In DNA form, the CDR3 reads TGTGCCAGCAGAGGGACAGGGGCGGTGGGAGTAGCCAAAAACATTCAGTACTTC. The V and J genes are TRBV25-1 and TRBJ2-4; 10 nucleotides line up with TRBD1. The CDR3 loop spans 18 amino acids. V dropped 6 bases and J dropped 0; count of bases not matched to a gene: 11. Germline lookup yields CDR1 MGHDK and CDR2 SYGVNS.

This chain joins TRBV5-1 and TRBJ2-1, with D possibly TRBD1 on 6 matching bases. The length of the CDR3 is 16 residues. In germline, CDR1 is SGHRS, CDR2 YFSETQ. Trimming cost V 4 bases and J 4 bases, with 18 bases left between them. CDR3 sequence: CASSPIPGQTYNEQFF. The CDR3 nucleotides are TGCGCCAGCAGCCCAATACCGGGACAAACTTACAATGAGCAGTTCTTC.

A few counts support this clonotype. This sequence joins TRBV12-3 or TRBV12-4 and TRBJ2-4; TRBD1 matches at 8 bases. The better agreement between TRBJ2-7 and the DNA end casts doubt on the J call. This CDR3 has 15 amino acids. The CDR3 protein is CASSLDRVGAYEQYF. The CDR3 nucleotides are TGTGCCAGCAGTTTGGACAGGGTGGGAGCCTACGAGCAGTACTTC.

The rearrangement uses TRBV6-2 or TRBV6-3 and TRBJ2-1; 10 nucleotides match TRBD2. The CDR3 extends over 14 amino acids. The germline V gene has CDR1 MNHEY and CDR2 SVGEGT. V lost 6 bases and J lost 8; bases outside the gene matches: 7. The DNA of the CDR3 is TGTGCCAGCAGGACCACTAGCGGGGTATATGAGCAGTTCTTC. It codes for CASRTTSGVYEQFF.

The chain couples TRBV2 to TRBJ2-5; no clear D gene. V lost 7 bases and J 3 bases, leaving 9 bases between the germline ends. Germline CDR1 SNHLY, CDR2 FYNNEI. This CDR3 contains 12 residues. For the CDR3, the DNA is TGTGCCAGCAAACACCGAAAAGAGACCCAGTACTTC. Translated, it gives CASKHRKETQYF.

CDR3 region: CASSPGTSVLETQYF. The DNA for the CDR3 is TGTGCCAGCAGCCCTGGGACTAGCGTCTTGGAGACCCAGTACTTC. V gene TRBV6-2 or TRBV6-3 combines with J gene TRBJ2-5; TRBD2 agrees at 10 bases. Per germline, CDR1 MNHEY and CDR2 SVGEGT. The length of the CDR3 is 15 residues. The V and J ends lost 6 bases and 5 bases, in that order; junction bases with no gene match: 9.

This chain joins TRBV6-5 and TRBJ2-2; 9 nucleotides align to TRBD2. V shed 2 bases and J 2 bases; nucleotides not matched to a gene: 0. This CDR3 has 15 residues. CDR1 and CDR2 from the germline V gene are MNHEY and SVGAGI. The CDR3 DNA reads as TGTGCCAGCAGTTACGGGACTAGCAACACCGGGGAGCTGTTTTTT. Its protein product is CASSYGTSNTGELFF.

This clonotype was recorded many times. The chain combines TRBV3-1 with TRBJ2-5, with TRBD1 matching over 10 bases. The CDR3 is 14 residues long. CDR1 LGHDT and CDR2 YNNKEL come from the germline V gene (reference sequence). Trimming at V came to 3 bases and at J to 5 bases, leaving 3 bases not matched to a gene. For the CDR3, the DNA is TGTGCCAGCAGCCAGGGACAGGGGAAGGAGACCCAGTACTTC. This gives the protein CASSQGQGKETQYF.

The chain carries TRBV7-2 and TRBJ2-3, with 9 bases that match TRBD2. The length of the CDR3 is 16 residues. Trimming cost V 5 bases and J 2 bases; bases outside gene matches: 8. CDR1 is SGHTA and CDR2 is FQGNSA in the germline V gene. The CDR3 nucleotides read TGTGCCAGCAGCACAAGAGCGGGGGGCGTCACAGATACGCAGTATTTT. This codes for CASSTRAGGVTDTQYF.

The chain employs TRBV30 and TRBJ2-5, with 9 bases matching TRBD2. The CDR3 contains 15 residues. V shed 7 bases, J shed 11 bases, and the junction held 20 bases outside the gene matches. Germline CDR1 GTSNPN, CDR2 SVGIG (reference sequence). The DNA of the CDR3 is TGTGCCTACTCAAGGGGGCTAGCGGGGACTGATGAGCAGTACTTC. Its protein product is CAYSRGLAGTDEQYF.

CDR3: CASSQDAGAWEQYF. The CDR3 nucleotides are TGTGCCAGCAGCCAAGACGCGGGGGCCTGGGAGCAGTACTTC. The J gene is TRBJ2-7, the V gene TRBV4-2; D possibly corresponds to TRBD2 (7 bases). CDR3 size: 14 residues. V lost 0 bases, J lost 7 bases, and 13 bases lay in between. Per germline, CDR1 LGHNA and CDR2 YNFKEQ.

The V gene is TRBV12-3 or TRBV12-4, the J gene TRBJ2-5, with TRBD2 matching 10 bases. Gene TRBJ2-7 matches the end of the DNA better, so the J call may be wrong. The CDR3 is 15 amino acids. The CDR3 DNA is TGTGCCAGCAGCCCGGGACTAGCGCAATCCTACGAGCAGTACTTC. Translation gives CASSPGLAQSYEQYF.

The CDR3 reads CSARPPGGSYEQYF. In DNA, the CDR3 is TGCAGTGCTAGGCCCCCGGGGGGCTCATACGAGCAGTACTTC. J is TRBJ2-7 and V is TRBV20-1; D is perhaps TRBD2 (7 bases). CDR1 is DFQATT, CDR2 SNEGSKA, per germline (reference sequence). The CDR3 is made up of 14 amino acids. V lost 3 bases and J 4 bases, leaving 16 bases between the germline ends.